Sequencing of this T cell receptor beta chain was carried out in a study of fetal regulatory T cell absence and autoimmunity. This table comes from immunoSEQ multiplex PCR, and its TCRdb copy is limited to in-frame clones, with some not included. This sample yields some 46,000 clones, of which about four fifths are seen a single time; about 0.41% belongs to the top ten. The receptor was isolated from a newborn boy with IPEX syndrome. Sequenced input: cord blood.

CDR3 in amino acids: CASSQAGGAETQYF. The DNA for the CDR3 is TGTGCCAGCAGCCAAGCGGGAGGAGCCGAGACCCAGTACTTC. The chain couples TRBV14 to TRBJ2-5; 7 positions agree with TRBD2. The CDR3 length is 14 residues. Germline loops: CDR1 SGHDN, CDR2 FVKESK. Trimming removed 1 base from V and 5 bases from J; junction bases left unmatched: 4.